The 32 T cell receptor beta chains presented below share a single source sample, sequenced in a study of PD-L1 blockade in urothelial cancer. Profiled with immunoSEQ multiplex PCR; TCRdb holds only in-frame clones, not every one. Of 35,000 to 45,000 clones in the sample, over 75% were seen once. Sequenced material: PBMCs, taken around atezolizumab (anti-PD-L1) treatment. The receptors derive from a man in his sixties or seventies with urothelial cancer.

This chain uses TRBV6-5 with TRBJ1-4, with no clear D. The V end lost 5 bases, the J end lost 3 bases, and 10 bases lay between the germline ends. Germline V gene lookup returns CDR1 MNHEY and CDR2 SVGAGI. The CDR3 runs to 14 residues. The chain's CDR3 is CASSRSKANEKLFF. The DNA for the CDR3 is TGTGCCAGCAGTAGGAGTAAGGCTAATGAAAAACTGTTTTTT.

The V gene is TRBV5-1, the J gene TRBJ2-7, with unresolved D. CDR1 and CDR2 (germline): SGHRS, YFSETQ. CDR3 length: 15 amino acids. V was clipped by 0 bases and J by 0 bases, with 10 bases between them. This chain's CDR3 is CASSLGQALSYEQYF. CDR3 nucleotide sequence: TGCGCCAGCAGCTTGGGGCAGGCTCTCTCCTACGAGCAGTACTTC.

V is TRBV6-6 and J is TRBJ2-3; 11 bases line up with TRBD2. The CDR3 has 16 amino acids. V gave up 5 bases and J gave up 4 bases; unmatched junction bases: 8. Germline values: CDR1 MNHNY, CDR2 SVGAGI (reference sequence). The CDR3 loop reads CASSRTSGRGADTQYF. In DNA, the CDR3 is TGTGCCAGCAGTCGTACTAGCGGGAGAGGTGCAGATACGCAGTATTTT.

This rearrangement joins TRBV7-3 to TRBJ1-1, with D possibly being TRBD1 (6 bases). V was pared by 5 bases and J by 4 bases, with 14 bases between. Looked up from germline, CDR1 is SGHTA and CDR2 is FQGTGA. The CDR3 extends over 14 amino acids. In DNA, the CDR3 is TGTGCCAGCAGCCAAAGCGGGACATTCACTGAAGCTTTCTTT. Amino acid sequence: CASSQSGTFTEAFF.

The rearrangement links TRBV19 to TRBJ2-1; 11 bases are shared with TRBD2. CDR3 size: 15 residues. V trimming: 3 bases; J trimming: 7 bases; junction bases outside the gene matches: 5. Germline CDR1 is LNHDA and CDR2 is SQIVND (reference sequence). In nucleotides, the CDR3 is TGTGCCAGTAGTATTTATGCTAGCGGGAGGAATGAGCAGTTCTTC. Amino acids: CASSIYASGRNEQFF.

CDR3 coding DNA: TGTGCCAGCAGCTTGTCGCAGCAAGAGACCCAGTACTTC. It codes for CASSLSQQETQYF. This sequence joins TRBV5-6 and TRBJ2-5, with no clear D. V dropped 1 base and J dropped 2 bases, with 6 bases sitting between them. The CDR3 runs to 13 residues. Germline lookup yields CDR1 SGHDT and CDR2 YYEEEE.

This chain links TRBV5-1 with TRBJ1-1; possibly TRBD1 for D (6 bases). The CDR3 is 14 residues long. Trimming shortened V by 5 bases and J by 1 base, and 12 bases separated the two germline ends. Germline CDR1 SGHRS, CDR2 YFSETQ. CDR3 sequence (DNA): TGCGCCAGCAGTCACGACAGGCGGAACACTGAAGCTTTCTTT. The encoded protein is CASSHDRRNTEAFF. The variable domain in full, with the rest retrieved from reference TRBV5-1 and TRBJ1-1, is KAGVTQTPRYLIKTRGQQVTLSCSPISGHRSVSWYQQTPGQGLQFLFEYFSETQRNKGNFPGRFSGRQFSNSRSEMNVSTLELGDSALYLCASSHDRRNTEAFFGQGTRLTVV.

The CDR3 sequence is CASSPLVSAGVGLLEFTDTQYF. The CDR3 region has the DNA TGTGCCAGCAGCCCCCTGGTTTCCGCCGGCGTGGGACTACTTGAATTCACAGATACGCAGTATTTT. The rearrangement joins TRBV4-2 to TRBJ2-3; 7 nucleotides agree with TRBD2. J lost 2 bases, V lost 4 bases, and 27 bases had no gene match. This CDR3 is 22 amino acids long. CDR1 and CDR2 (germline): LGHNA, YNFKEQ.

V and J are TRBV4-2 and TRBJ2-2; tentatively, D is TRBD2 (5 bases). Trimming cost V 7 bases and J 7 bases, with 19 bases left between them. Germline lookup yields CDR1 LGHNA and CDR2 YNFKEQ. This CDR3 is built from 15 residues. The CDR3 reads CASIPDPRGNGELFF. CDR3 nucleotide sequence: TGTGCCAGCATCCCCGATCCTCGGGGAAACGGGGAGCTGTTTTTT.

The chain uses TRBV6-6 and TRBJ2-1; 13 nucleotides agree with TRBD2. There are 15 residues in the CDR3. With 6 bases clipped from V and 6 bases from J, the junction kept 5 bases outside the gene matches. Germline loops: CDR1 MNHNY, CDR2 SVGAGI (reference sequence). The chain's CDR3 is CASSRLAGGVNEQFF. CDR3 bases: TGTGCCAGCAGCCGACTAGCGGGAGGCGTCAATGAGCAGTTCTTC.

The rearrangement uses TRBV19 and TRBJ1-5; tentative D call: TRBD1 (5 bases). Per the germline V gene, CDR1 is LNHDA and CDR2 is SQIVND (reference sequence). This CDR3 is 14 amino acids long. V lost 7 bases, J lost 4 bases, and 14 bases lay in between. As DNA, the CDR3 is TGTGCCAGTACGCCGAGACAGTATAATCAGCCCCAGCATTTT. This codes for CASTPRQYNQPQHF.

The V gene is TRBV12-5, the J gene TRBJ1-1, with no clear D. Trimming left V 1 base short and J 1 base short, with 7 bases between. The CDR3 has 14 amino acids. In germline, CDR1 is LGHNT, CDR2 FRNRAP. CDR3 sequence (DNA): TGTGCTAGTGGTTTGGGTCAGGCGAACACTGAAGCTTTCTTT. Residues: CASGLGQANTEAFF.

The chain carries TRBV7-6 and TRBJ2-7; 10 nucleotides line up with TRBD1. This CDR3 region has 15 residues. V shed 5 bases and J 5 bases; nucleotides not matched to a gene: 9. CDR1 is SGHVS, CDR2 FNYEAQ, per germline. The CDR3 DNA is TGTGCCAGCAGCGAAACGGACAGGGGGGCCCACGAGCAGTACTTC. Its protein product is CASSETDRGAHEQYF.

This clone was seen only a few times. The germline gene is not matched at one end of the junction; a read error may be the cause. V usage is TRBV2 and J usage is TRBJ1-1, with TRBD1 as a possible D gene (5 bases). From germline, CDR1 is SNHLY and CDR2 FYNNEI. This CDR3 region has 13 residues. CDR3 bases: TGTGCCAGCAGTGAAAGCCCGGACACAGAAGCTTTCTTT. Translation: CASSESPDTEAFF.

CDR3 region: CSGGQATYEQYF. The CDR3 coding sequence is TGCAGCGGGGGACAGGCCACCTACGAGCAGTACTTC. The chain carries TRBV29-1 and TRBJ2-7, with 8 positions matching TRBD1. The germline gives CDR1 SQVTM, CDR2 ANQGSEA. The CDR3 is 12 amino acids. The V and J ends lost 7 bases and 2 bases, in that order; junction bases with no gene match: 4.

CDR3 region: CARLSRVTEAFF. The CDR3 coding sequence is TGCGCCAGACTGAGCAGGGTCACTGAAGCTTTCTTT. V is TRBV5-1 and J is TRBJ1-1, with D possibly matching TRBD1 (5 bases). This CDR3 spans 12 amino acids. Germline CDR1 is SGHRS and CDR2 is YFSETQ. V lost 8 bases and J 4 bases, leaving 12 bases between the germline ends.

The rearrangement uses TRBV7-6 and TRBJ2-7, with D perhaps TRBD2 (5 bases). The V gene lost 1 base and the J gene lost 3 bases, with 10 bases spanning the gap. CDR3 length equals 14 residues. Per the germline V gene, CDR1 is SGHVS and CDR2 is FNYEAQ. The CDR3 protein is CASSLGGLNYEQYF. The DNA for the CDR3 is TGTGCCAGCAGCTTAGGAGGGCTAAACTACGAGCAGTACTTC.

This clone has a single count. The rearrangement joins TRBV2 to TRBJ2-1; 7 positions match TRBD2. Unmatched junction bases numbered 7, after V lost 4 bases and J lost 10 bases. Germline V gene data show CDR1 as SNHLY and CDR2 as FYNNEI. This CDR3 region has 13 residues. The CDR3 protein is CASSVAPGGEQFF. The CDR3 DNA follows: TGTGCCAGCAGTGTAGCCCCGGGAGGCGAGCAGTTCTTC. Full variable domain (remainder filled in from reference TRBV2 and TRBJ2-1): EPEVTQTPSHQVTQMGQEVILRCVPISNHLYFYWYRQILGQKVEFLVSFYNNEISEKSEIFDDQFSVERPDGSNFTLKIRSTKLEDSAMYFCASSVAPGGEQFFGPGTRLTVL.

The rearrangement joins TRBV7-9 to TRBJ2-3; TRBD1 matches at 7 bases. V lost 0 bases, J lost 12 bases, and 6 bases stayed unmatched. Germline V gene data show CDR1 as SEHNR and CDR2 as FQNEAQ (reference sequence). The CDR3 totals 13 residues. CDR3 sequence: CASSLAMGTEQYF. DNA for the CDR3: TGTGCCAGCAGCTTAGCGATGGGGACAGAACAGTATTTT.

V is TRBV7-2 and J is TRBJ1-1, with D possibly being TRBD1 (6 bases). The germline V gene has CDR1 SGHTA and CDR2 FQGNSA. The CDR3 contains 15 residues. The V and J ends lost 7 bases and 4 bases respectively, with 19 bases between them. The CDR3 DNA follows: TGTGCCAGCACCTTGTACGGGGGAGGGGGCACTGAAGCTTTCTTT. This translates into CASTLYGGGGTEAFF.

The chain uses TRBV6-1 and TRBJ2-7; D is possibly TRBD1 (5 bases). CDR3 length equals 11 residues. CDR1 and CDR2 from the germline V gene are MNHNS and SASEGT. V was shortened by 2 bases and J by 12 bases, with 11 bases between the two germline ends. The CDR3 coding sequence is TGTGCCAGCAGTGAAACAGGCTTGATGTACTTC. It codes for CASSETGLMYF.

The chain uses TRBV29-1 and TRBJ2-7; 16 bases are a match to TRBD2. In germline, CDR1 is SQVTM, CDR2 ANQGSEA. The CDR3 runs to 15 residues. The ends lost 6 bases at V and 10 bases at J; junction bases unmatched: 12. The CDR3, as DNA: TGCAGCGTAACCGGGACTAGCGGGAGGGCCTCCCCACAGTACTTC. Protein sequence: CSVTGTSGRASPQYF.

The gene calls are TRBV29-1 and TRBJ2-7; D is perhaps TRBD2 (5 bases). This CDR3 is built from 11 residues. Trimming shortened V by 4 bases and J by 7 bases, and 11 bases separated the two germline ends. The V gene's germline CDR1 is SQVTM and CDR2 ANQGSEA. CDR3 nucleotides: TGCAGCGTTGGCGGGTTGGAGGAGCAGTACTTC. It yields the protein CSVGGLEEQYF.

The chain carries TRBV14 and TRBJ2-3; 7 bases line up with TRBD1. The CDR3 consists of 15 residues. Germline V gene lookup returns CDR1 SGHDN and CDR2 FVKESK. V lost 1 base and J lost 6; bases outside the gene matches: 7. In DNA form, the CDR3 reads TGTGCCAGCAGCCAAGCCCCGACAGGGTCTGATACGCAGTATTTT. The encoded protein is CASSQAPTGSDTQYF.

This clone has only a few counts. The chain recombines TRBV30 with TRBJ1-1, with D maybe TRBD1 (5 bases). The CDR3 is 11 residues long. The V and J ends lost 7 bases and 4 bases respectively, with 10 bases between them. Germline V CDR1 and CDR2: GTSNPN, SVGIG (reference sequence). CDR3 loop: CALGRGTEAFF. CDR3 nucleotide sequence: TGTGCCTTGGGAAGGGGCACTGAAGCTTTCTTT.

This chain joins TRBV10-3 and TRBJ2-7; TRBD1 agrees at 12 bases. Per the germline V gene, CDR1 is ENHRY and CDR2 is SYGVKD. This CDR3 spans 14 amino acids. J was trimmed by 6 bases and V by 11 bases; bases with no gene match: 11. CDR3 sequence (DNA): TGTGCCTCAAGCGCCGGGACAGGGGGCATCGAGCAGTACTTC. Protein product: CASSAGTGGIEQYF.

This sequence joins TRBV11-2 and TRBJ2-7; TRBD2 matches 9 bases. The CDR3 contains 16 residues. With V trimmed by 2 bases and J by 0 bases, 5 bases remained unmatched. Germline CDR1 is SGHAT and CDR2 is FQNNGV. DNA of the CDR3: TGTGCCAGCAGCTTATCGGCGGGAGGGCCCTCCTACGAGCAGTACTTC. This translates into CASSLSAGGPSYEQYF.

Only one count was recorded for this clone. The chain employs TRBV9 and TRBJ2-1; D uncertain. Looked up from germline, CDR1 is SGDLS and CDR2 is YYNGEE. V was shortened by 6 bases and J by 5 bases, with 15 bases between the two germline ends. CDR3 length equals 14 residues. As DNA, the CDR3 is TGTGCCAGCACCCCGACTTTGGCCCACAATGAGCAGTTCTTC. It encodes CASTPTLAHNEQFF.

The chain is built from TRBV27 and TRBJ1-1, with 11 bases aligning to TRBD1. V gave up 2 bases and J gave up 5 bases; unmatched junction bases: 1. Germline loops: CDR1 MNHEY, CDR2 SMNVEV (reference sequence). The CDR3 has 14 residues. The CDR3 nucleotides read TGTGCCAGCAGTTTAAGGGACAGGGGGACTGAAGCTTTCTTT. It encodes CASSLRDRGTEAFF.

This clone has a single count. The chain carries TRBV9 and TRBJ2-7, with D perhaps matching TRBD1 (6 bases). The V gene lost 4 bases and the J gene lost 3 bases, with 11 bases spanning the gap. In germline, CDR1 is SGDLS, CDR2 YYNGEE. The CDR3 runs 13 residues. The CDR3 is CASSPTGRYEQYF. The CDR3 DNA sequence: TGTGCCAGCAGCCCGACAGGTCGCTACGAGCAGTACTTC.

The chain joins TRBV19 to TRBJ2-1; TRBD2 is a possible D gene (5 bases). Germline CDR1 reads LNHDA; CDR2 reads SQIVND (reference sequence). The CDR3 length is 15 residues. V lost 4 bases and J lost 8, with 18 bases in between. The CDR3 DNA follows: TGTGCCAGTAGTAACGCGGGCTCGAGTTCCGATGAGCAGTTCTTC. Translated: CASSNAGSSSDEQFF.

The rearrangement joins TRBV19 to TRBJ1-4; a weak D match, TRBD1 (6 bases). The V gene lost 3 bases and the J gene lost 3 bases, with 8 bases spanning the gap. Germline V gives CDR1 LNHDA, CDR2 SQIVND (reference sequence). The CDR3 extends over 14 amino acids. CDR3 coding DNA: TGTGCCAGTAGTATTGGACAGTCTAATGAAAAACTGTTTTTT. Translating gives CASSIGQSNEKLFF.